Described below is a single TCR beta chain sequence and its context. Its antigen is not identified. This specimen belongs to a study of CD8+ T cells in alopecia areata. Study outcomes and limitations: It was less clear whether patients shared TCRs than it was in mice, possibly because of HLA. There were many expanded lesional clones persisting in scalp and blood during tofacitinib.

The sample's treatment: oral pan-JAK inhibitor, 5-10 mg twice daily. RNA was extracted and reverse transcribed into cDNA as the sequencing template. The data were produced by immunoSEQ multiplex PCR, yet TCRdb's version contains in-frame clones alone and is incomplete. Seen here are around 86,000 clones, about two thirds observed once, and the top ten hold 17%. The germline V gene encodes CDR1 LGHNA and CDR2 YNFKEQ. The CDR3 covers 15 residues. Between the trimmed V and J ends, which lost 0 bases and 4 bases, there was a span of 12 bases. This clonotype was obtained from a human donor with alopecia areata. This specimen consisted of CD8+ T cells sorted from blood, obtained at approximately week 45, from a patient treated with tofacitinib. The chain uses TRBV4-2 and TRBJ1-2; D ambiguous. CDR3 nucleotides: TGTGCCAGCAGCCAAGATCCGGGAGAAGGCTATGGCTACACCTTC. Protein product: CASSQDPGEGYGYTF.